This T cell receptor (beta chain) was captured in a study of cytomegalovirus exposure and HLA in healthy donors. On this clone itself: Antigen specificity is unknown.

General study findings and limits: The HLA-A and HLA-B alleles of most subjects were reportedly predicted accurately from TCR beta sequences. Earlier analysis looked at TCR beta V segments, and most were productive about 87% or about 30% of the time. The authors confirmed in vitro that three CMV-associated chains were specific for CMV antigens.

The CDR3 covers 14 residues. Trimming took off 3 bases at V and 2 bases at J, with 8 bases between the two ends. The V gene's germline CDR1 is LNHNV and CDR2 YYDKDF (reference sequence). The PCR made use of 60 Vbeta and 13 Jbeta primers. Here immunoSEQ multiplex PCR was the method, and the copy in TCRdb shows in-frame clones only, minus some. The sample yields 200,000 to 250,000 clones, about 81% seen once. The sequencing input was PBMCs. The chain joins TRBV15 to TRBJ1-3, with D unresolved. This TCR was sampled from a woman aged 40 to 55 in good health and CMV-seronegative. This chain's CDR3 is CATSRTLAGNTIYF. The CDR3 bases are TGTGCCACCAGCAGGACATTAGCTGGAAACACCATATATTTT.